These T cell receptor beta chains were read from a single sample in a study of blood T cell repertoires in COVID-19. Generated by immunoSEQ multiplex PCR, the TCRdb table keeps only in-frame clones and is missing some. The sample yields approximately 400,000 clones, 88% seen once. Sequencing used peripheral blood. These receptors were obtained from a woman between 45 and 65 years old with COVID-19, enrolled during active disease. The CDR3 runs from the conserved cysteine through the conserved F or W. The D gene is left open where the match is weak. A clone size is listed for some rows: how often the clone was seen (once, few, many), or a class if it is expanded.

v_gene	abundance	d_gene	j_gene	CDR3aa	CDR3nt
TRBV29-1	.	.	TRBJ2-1	CSLKSRTGYNEQFF	TGCAGCCTAAAAAGTCGAACGGGTTACAATGAGCAGTTCTTC
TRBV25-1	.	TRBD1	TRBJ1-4	CASSEWTGDNEKLFF	TGTGCCAGCAGTGAATGGACAGGGGATAATGAAAAACTGTTTTTT
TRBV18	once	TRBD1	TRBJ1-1	CASSPWDRVNTEAFF	TGTGCCAGCTCACCTTGGGACAGGGTCAACACTGAAGCTTTCTTT
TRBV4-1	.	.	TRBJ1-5	CASSQDRLVSGTQHF	TGCGCCAGCAGCCAAGATCGTCTCGTCTCGGGGACCCAGCATTTT
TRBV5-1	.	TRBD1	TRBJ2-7	CASSSLEEGAYSYEQYF	TGCGCCAGCAGCTCCCTAGAAGAGGGGGCCTACTCCTACGAGCAGTACTTC
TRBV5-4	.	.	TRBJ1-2	CASSFGTPKPRNYGYTF	TGTGCCAGCAGCTTCGGCACACCCAAGCCTAGGAACTATGGCTACACCTTC
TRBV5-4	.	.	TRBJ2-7	CASSPGRAIYEQYF	TGTGCCAGCAGCCCGGGCAGGGCGATCTACGAGCAGTACTTC
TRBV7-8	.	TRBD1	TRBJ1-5	CASSSWTGLGQPQHF	TGTGCCAGCAGCTCATGGACAGGGTTGGGACAGCCCCAGCATTTT
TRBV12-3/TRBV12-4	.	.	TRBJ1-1	CASRAGVTEAFF	TGTGCCAGCAGAGCAGGGGTAACTGAAGCTTTCTTT
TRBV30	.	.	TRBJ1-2	CAWSTGSGYGYTF	TGTGCCTGGAGTACAGGGTCGGGCTATGGCTACACCTTC
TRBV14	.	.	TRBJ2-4	CASSQNVGANIQYF	TGTGCCAGCAGCCAAAATGTGGGGGCAAACATTCAGTACTTC
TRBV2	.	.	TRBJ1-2	CASRDPWTALTYGYTF	TGTGCCAGCAGGGACCCCTGGACAGCACTTACCTATGGCTACACCTTC